The present T cell receptor (beta chain) was sequenced within a study of early T cells in non-severe SARS-CoV-2 infection. The wider study: The study sequenced bulk RNA from unsorted whole blood, with chains unpaired.

The germline V and J ends were trimmed by 9 bases and 4 bases, with 3 bases remaining between them. The CDR3 has 9 amino acids. Germline CDR1 is MNHEY and CDR2 is SMNVEV (reference sequence). The TCR library protocol was used to attach unique molecular identifiers. These identifiers were attached to individual cDNA molecules. Each CDR3 protein gets one entry after TCRdb re-called the 5' RACE reads with MiXCR. The sample yields around 60,000 distinct CDR3 sequences, 20% seen once. The chain carries TRBV27 and TRBJ1-2; no reliable D call. The sample in question was whole blood, obtained at baseline. This sequence originates from an adult who was a healthcare worker with PCR-confirmed SARS-CoV-2 infection or an uninfected control (not recorded which). CDR3: CASTYGYTF. In nucleotides, the CDR3 is TGTGCCAGTACCTATGGCTACACCTTC.